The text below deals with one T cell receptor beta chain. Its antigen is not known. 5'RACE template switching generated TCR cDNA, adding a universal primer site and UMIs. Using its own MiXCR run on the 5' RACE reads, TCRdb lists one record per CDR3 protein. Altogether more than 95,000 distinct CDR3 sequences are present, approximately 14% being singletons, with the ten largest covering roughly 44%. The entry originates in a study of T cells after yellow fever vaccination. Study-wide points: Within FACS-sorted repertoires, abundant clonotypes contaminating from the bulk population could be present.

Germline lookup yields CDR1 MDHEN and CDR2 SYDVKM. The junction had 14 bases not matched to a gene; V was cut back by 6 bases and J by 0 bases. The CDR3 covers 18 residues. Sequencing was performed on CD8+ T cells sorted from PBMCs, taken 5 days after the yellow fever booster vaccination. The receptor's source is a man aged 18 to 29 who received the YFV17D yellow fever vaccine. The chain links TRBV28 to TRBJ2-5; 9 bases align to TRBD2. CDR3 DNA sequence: TGTGCCAGCAGAAGGGGATCTCGACTAGCGGCGTACCAAGAGACCCAGTACTTC. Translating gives CASRRGSRLAAYQETQYF.